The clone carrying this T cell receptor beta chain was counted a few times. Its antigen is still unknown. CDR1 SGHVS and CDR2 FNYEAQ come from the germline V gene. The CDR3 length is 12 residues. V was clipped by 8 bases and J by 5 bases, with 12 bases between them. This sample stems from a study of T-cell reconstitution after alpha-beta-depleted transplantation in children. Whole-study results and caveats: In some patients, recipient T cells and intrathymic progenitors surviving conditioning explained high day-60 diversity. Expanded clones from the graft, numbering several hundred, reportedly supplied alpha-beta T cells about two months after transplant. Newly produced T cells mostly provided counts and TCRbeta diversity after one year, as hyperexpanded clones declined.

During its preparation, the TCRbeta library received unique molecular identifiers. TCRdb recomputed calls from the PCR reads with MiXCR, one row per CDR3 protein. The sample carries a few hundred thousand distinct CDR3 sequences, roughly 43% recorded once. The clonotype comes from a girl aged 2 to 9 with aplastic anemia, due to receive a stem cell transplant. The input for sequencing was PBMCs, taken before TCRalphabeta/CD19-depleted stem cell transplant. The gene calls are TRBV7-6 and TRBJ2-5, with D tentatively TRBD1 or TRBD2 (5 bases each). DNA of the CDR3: TGTGCCAGCTTATGGGGGTGGGAGACCCAGTACTTC. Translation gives CASLWGWETQYF.